This TCR beta chain derives from a study of T cell responses to AZD1222 COVID-19 vaccine. The wider study: Whether given at about 4 or about 12 weeks, second doses were pooled. Points from the study as a whole: It was only after the peak T cell response that any repertoires were sampled. There were mostly white British donors and more females than males, and clonal diversity was possibly underestimated. Just a handful of AZD1222 recipients were seropositive at baseline.

Comments on this clone: Its specificity is not known.

Using immunoSEQ multiplex PCR, the repertoire was profiled, and TCRdb retains in-frame clones only, with some absent. Of approximately 150,000 clones listed, about 91% are singletons. Germline V lookup: CDR1 SGHDN, CDR2 FVKESK. The CDR3 covers 13 residues. Trimming cost V 1 base and J 6 bases, with 10 bases left between them. The origin of this receptor is an adult in good health. The sequenced sample was peripheral blood, obtained on day 0 of AZD1222 vaccination. The rearrangement joins TRBV14 to TRBJ2-7, with D possibly TRBD1 on 6 matching bases. The CDR3 nucleotides read TGTGCCAGCAGCCAAGTTAGGGGGTTCGAGCAGTACTTC. Translation gives CASSQVRGFEQYF.